These 21 T cell receptor beta chains share one sample of origin, sequenced in a study of beta chain features in type 1 diabetes. Their antigen targets remain unknown. TCRB transcripts that were expressed got sequenced, as all of the isolated RNA had been reverse transcribed. Using immunoSEQ multiplex PCR, the repertoire was profiled, and TCRdb retains in-frame clones only, with some absent. The sample lists about 360,000 clones; roughly 13% were seen once. Notes on the study in general: Significant though moderate, a shortening of TCRB CDR3s appeared in all four CD4+ subsets of Type 1 diabetes patients.

The sequenced material came from naive CD4+ T cells from blood. These receptors were obtained from a woman under 30 with type 1 diabetes.

The sample holds a few counts of this clone. V gene TRBV10-3 combines with J gene TRBJ2-4; 10 bases align to TRBD1. The CDR3 is 16 residues long. Germline V CDR1 and CDR2: ENHRY, SYGVKD. V trimming: 0 bases; J trimming: 7 bases; junction bases outside the gene matches: 6. CDR3 sequence reads: CAISESRQGAFNIQYF. The CDR3 DNA reads TGTGCCATCAGTGAGTCGAGACAGGGGGCGTTTAACATTCAGTACTTC.

This clone appeared a few times. This rearrangement joins TRBV4-2 to TRBJ2-3; possibly TRBD2 for D (6 bases). The CDR3 contains 14 residues. The germline CDR1 and CDR2 sequences are LGHNA and YNFKEQ. Trimming took off 7 bases at V and 3 bases at J, with 14 bases between the two ends. CDR3 sequence (DNA): TGTGCCAGCACCGCAGGAGGGCCGACAGATACGCAGTATTTT. It encodes CASTAGGPTDTQYF.

The table lists this clone with a few counts. V usage is TRBV19 and J usage is TRBJ2-1, with 7 bases fitting TRBD2. Trimming removed 3 bases from V and 4 bases from J; junction bases left unmatched: 9. The V gene's germline CDR1 is LNHDA and CDR2 SQIVND (reference sequence). CDR3 length equals 16 residues. The DNA of the CDR3 is TGTGCCAGTAGTATTGAGCGGGGAGTAACTTACAATGAGCAGTTCTTC. Translating it yields CASSIERGVTYNEQFF.

In its sample, this clone was seen a few times. The rearrangement uses TRBV29-1 and TRBJ2-3; D remains unclear. Germline V gene sequence: CDR1 SQVTM, CDR2 ANQGSEA. With 4 bases removed from V and 2 bases from J, the gap between germline ends came to 10 bases. This CDR3 region has 13 residues. This chain's CDR3 is CSVAVIFTDTQYF. As DNA, the CDR3 is TGCAGCGTTGCGGTCATTTTCACAGATACGCAGTATTTT.

There are a few counts of this clone. The V and J genes are TRBV30 and TRBJ1-1, with D hard to call. This CDR3 region has 13 residues. V was trimmed by 2 bases and J by 2 bases, leaving 9 bases between them. The germline V gene has CDR1 GTSNPN and CDR2 SVGIG (reference sequence). CDR3 sequence: CAWSYPGNTEAFF. Here the CDR3 DNA reads TGTGCCTGGAGTTATCCAGGAAACACTGAAGCTTTCTTT.

CDR3 DNA: TGTGCCAGCAGTCGCCGAGGGGGACCCGGGGAGCTGTTTTTT. This codes for CASSRRGGPGELFF. The chain employs TRBV28 and TRBJ2-2; TRBD1 might be the D (6 bases). Looked up from germline, CDR1 is MDHEN and CDR2 is SYDVKM. CDR3 length: 14 residues. V lost 5 bases to trimming and J lost 6 bases, with 13 bases between them.

The genes are TRBV30 and TRBJ2-6; 7 positions agree with TRBD1. The CDR3 length is 13 residues. From germline, CDR1 is GTSNPN and CDR2 SVGIG (reference sequence). The V segment lost 8 bases and the J segment 2 bases; nucleotides outside the gene matches: 3. The CDR3 reads CAHDRAGANVLTF. In nucleotides, the CDR3 is TGTGCCCACGACAGGGCTGGGGCCAACGTCCTGACTTTC.

Only a few counts were recorded for this clone. CDR3 bases: TGTGCCAGCAGCTCAATAGCGGGAGAAAACATTCAGTACTTC. Its translation is CASSSIAGENIQYF. This chain connects TRBV11-2 to TRBJ2-4; TRBD2 matches at 9 bases. After removal of 4 bases from V and 5 bases from J, the junction contained 3 bases not matched to a gene. Germline values: CDR1 SGHAT, CDR2 FQNNGV. CDR3 length: 14 residues.

This chain connects TRBV7-2 to TRBJ2-4; D is perhaps TRBD1 (6 bases). Germline CDR1 is SGHTA and CDR2 is FQGNSA. V lost 0 bases, J lost 6 bases, and 12 bases lay in between. This CDR3 comprises 15 residues. The CDR3 reads CASSLAKTGVNIQYF. As DNA, the CDR3 is TGTGCCAGCAGCTTAGCGAAGACAGGTGTAAACATTCAGTACTTC.

This rearrangement joins TRBV29-1 to TRBJ2-3; TRBD1 matches at 7 bases. The CDR3 loop spans 13 amino acids. J gave up 7 bases and V 7 bases, and 11 bases lay outside the gene matches. CDR1 and CDR2 from the germline V gene are SQVTM and ANQGSEA. CDR3 amino acids: CSGRDSRQYTQYF. CDR3 sequence (DNA): TGCAGCGGCCGGGACAGTCGTCAATATACGCAGTATTTT.

This clone was recorded a few times. The chain couples TRBV11-2 to TRBJ2-7; 7 bases fit TRBD2. Per germline, CDR1 SGHAT and CDR2 FQNNGV. This CDR3 region has 17 residues. Trimming cost V 3 bases and J 3 bases; bases outside gene matches: 14. The DNA for the CDR3 is TGTGCCAGCAGCTTCGATTTCGGACTAGTGGAGGACTACGAGCAGTACTTC. Its translation is CASSFDFGLVEDYEQYF. The whole variable domain, remainder taken from reference TRBV11-2 and TRBJ2-7, is EAGVAQSPRYKIIEKRQSVAFWCNPISGHATLYWYQQILGQGPKLLIQFQNNGVVDDSQLPKDRFSAERLKGVDSTLKIQPAKLEDSAVYLCASSFDFGLVEDYEQYFGPGTRLTVT.

The V gene is TRBV30, the J gene TRBJ2-2; 7 nucleotides match TRBD1. With 5 bases clipped from V and 7 bases from J, the junction kept 10 bases outside the gene matches. CDR1 is GTSNPN, CDR2 SVGIG, per germline (reference sequence). The CDR3 contains 14 residues. This chain's CDR3 is CAWAKKGAGGELFF. Written as DNA, the CDR3 is TGTGCCTGGGCCAAAAAGGGGGCTGGCGGGGAGCTGTTTTTT. Full variable domain (outside the CDR3, taken from reference TRBV30 and TRBJ2-2): SQTIHQWPATLVQPVGSPLSLECTVEGTSNPNLYWYRQAAGRGLQLLFYSVGIGQISSEVPQNLSASRPQDRQFILSSKKLLLSDSGFYLCAWAKKGAGGELFFGEGSRLTVL.

This clone turned up a few times. The rearrangement joins TRBV19 to TRBJ2-7, with 9 bases fitting TRBD2. The CDR3 runs 13 residues. CDR1 is LNHDA and CDR2 is SQIVND in the germline V gene (reference sequence). Trimming at V came to 6 bases and at J to 5 bases, leaving 5 bases not matched to a gene. CDR3 protein: CASRRSGSHEQYF. In DNA form, the CDR3 reads TGTGCCAGTAGACGTAGCGGGAGTCACGAGCAGTACTTC.

This clone has a handful of counts. The chain has TRBV4-3 and TRBJ2-7; 9 bases map to TRBD1. Germline V gene sequence: CDR1 LGHNA, CDR2 YSLEER. V lost 0 bases and J lost 2; bases outside the gene matches: 8. CDR3 length: 17 amino acids. CDR3 amino acids: CASSQEGGGQGPYEQYF. CDR3 in DNA: TGCGCCAGCAGCCAAGAAGGAGGGGGACAGGGCCCCTACGAGCAGTACTTC.

A word on this clone: This CDR3 is also generated by other DNA sequences in the sample. The chain couples TRBV5-1 to TRBJ1-1; a possible D gene is TRBD1 (5 bases). CDR3 size: 14 residues. V shed 0 bases and J shed 1 base, with 7 bases lying between them. CDR1 and CDR2 from the germline V gene are SGHRS and YFSETQ. In nucleotides, the CDR3 is TGCGCCAGCAGCTTGGTCGGGGGGAACACTGAAGCTTTCTTT. It codes for CASSLVGGNTEAFF.

The CDR3 bases are TGCGCCAGCAGCCGACAACAGGGCGTTAATGAAAAACTGTTTTTT. It specifies CASSRQQGVNEKLFF. J is TRBJ1-4 and V is TRBV4-1, with D possibly TRBD1 on 6 matching bases. Germline CDR1 is MGHRA and CDR2 is YSYEKL. The CDR3 has 15 amino acids. Deletions cut 4 bases from V and 4 bases from J, with 13 bases between.

This clone turned up a few times. This chain connects TRBV16 to TRBJ1-4, with TRBD1 as a possible D gene (5 bases). Germline V lookup: CDR1 KGHSY, CDR2 FQNENV. The CDR3 contains 14 residues. Trimming pared 5 bases from V and 8 bases from J, leaving 15 bases between. The CDR3 region has the DNA TGTGCCAGCAGCAGGGGCTCCCGAGAGGAAAAACTGTTTTTT. This sequence encodes CASSRGSREEKLFF.

This clone has just a few counts. The chain is built from TRBV4-3 and TRBJ2-1; D unclear. The CDR3 runs to 15 residues. V lost 1 base, J lost 8 bases, and 15 bases lay in between. Per germline, CDR1 LGHNA and CDR2 YSLEER. CDR3 coding DNA: TGCGCCAGCAGCCAAGCGTTACCCCTTGGGCATGAGCAGTTCTTC. It is translated as CASSQALPLGHEQFF.

The genes are TRBV6-5 and TRBJ2-3, with 7 nucleotides matching TRBD1. Germline V gives CDR1 MNHEY, CDR2 SVGAGI. This CDR3 is built from 13 residues. After removal of 2 bases from V and 6 bases from J, the junction contained 2 bases not matched to a gene. CDR3 nucleotides: TGTGCCAGCAGTTACCAGGACAGGGATACGCAGTATTTT. Translating it yields CASSYQDRDTQYF.

In the case of this clone: Other DNA sequences in this specimen translate into the identical CDR3. The J gene is TRBJ2-5, the V gene TRBV15, with 10 bases matching TRBD1. The CDR3 has 15 amino acids. Germline trimming cut 3 bases from V and 1 base from J; bases unmatched to any gene: 2. Germline V gene data show CDR1 as LNHNV and CDR2 as YYDKDF (reference sequence). CDR3 sequence: CATSRDRGTQETQYF. In DNA, the CDR3 is TGTGCCACCAGCAGGGACAGGGGGACCCAAGAGACCCAGTACTTC.

This clone came up a few times. The rearrangement links TRBV5-4 to TRBJ2-7; 8 positions match TRBD1. J lost 7 bases, V lost 3 bases, and 6 bases had no gene match. Germline V gene sequence: CDR1 SGHNT, CDR2 YYREEE (reference sequence). CDR3 length equals 13 residues. CDR3 sequence: CASSSQGAGEQYF. Written as DNA, the CDR3 is TGTGCCAGCAGCTCTCAGGGGGCGGGGGAGCAGTACTTC.